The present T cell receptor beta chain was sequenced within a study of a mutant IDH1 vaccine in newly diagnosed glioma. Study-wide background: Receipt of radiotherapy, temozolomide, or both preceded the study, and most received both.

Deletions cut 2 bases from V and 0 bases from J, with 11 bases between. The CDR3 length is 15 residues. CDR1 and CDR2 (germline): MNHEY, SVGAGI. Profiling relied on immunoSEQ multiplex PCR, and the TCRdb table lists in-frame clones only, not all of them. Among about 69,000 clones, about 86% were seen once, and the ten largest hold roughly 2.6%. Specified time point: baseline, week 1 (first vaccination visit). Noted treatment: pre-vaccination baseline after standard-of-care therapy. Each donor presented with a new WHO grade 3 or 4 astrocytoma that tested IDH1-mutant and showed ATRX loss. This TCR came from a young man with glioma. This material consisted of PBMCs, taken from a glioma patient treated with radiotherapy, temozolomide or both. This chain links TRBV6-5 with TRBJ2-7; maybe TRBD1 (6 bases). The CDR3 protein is CASSYGQGSSYEQYF. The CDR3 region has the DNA TGTGCCAGCAGTTACGGGCAGGGGTCCTCCTACGAGCAGTACTTC.